This is a list of T cell receptor beta chains from one sample in a study of blood T cell repertoires in COVID-19. Generated by immunoSEQ multiplex PCR, the TCRdb table keeps only in-frame clones and is missing some. The table includes a few hundred thousand clones, around 89% detected once. The sequencing sample was made of PBMCs or T cells enriched from blood (not recorded which). These receptors all stem from a middle-aged man who had recovered from COVID-19. The CDR3 runs from the conserved cysteine through the conserved F or W. A D gene is named only where the DNA matches it firmly. Expanded clones get a size class; other rows say once, few or many, or leave the size out.

clone size: -
J gene: TRBJ2-5
D gene: TRBD2
V gene: TRBV5-1
CDR3 length: 14
CDR3 DNA: TGCGCCAGCAGCTTGGACGGGGGGGCCGGGACCCAGTACTTC
CDR3 protein: CASSLDGGAGTQYF

clone size: -
J gene: TRBJ2-5
D gene: TRBD2
V gene: TRBV7-3
CDR3 length: 17
CDR3 DNA: TGTGCCAGCAGCCTCGGGACTAGCGGGGGGGCCCGAGAGACCCAGTACTTC
CDR3 protein: CASSLGTSGGARETQYF

clone size: -
J gene: TRBJ2-1
D gene: TRBD2
V gene: TRBV7-3
CDR3 length: 17
CDR3 DNA: TGTGCCAGCAGCTTAACTGCTAGCGGGGGGGCCCTCGATGAGCAGTTCTTC
CDR3 protein: CASSLTASGGALDEQFF

clone size: -
J gene: TRBJ2-5
D gene: -
V gene: TRBV19
CDR3 length: 16
CDR3 DNA: TGTGCCAGTAGTACCCGAGGAGGGGGCTACCAAGAGACCCAGTACTTC
CDR3 protein: CASSTRGGGYQETQYF

clone size: -
J gene: TRBJ2-2
D gene: TRBD2
V gene: TRBV5-4
CDR3 length: 15
CDR3 DNA: TGTGCCAGCAGCTTGTGGAGCGGGGGGACCGGGGAGCTGTTTTTT
CDR3 protein: CASSLWSGGTGELFF

clone size: -
J gene: TRBJ1-6
D gene: -
V gene: TRBV2
CDR3 length: 15
CDR3 DNA: TGTGCCAGCAGTGATCAGGGGTCCTATAATTCACCCCTCCACTTT
CDR3 protein: CASSDQGSYNSPLHF

clone size: -
J gene: TRBJ2-2
D gene: TRBD2
V gene: TRBV5-1
CDR3 length: 16
CDR3 DNA: TGCGCCAGCAGCCATGGACTAGCGGGAAACACCGGGGAGCTGTTTTTT
CDR3 protein: CASSHGLAGNTGELFF

clone size: -
J gene: TRBJ1-1
D gene: -
V gene: TRBV5-4
CDR3 length: 15
CDR3 DNA: TGTGCCAGCAGCTTATTACCAGGGAAGAACACTGAAGCTTTCTTT
CDR3 protein: CASSLLPGKNTEAFF

clone size: -
J gene: TRBJ1-2
D gene: TRBD1
V gene: TRBV5-1
CDR3 length: 15
CDR3 DNA: TGCGCCAGCAGCACCGGACAGGAAGCTAACTATGGCTACACCTTC
CDR3 protein: CASSTGQEANYGYTF

clone size: -
J gene: TRBJ2-7
D gene: TRBD2
V gene: TRBV28
CDR3 length: 20
CDR3 DNA: TGTGCCAGCAGTTTAATGGCGTCGAGGCGGACTAGCGGGGCCTCCTACGAGCAGTACTTC
CDR3 protein: CASSLMASRRTSGASYEQYF

clone size: once
J gene: TRBJ2-5
D gene: -
V gene: TRBV5-4
CDR3 length: 14
CDR3 DNA: TGTGCCAGCAGCCGGGAACGCTATGGAGAGACCCAGTACTTC
CDR3 protein: CASSRERYGETQYF

clone size: -
J gene: TRBJ2-3
D gene: TRBD2
V gene: TRBV4-3
CDR3 length: 17
CDR3 DNA: TGCGCCAGCAGCCGTGAGGTCCCGCGGGAGATCACAGATACGCAGTATTTT
CDR3 protein: CASSREVPREITDTQYF

clone size: -
J gene: TRBJ1-4
D gene: TRBD1
V gene: TRBV18
CDR3 length: 14
CDR3 DNA: TGTGCCAGCTCACGGGACAGGATTAATGAAAAACTGTTTTTT
CDR3 protein: CASSRDRINEKLFF

clone size: -
J gene: TRBJ1-2
D gene: -
V gene: TRBV29-1
CDR3 length: 12
CDR3 DNA: TGCAGCGTCGGAGGAGGGGCGGAGGGCTACACCTTC
CDR3 protein: CSVGGGAEGYTF

clone size: -
J gene: TRBJ1-2
D gene: -
V gene: TRBV5-6
CDR3 length: 19
CDR3 DNA: TGTGCCAGCAGCCCGGGGTCCTGGGTAGGGGGAAAGTTTAACTATGGCTACACCTTC
CDR3 protein: CASSPGSWVGGKFNYGYTF

clone size: -
J gene: TRBJ2-3
D gene: -
V gene: TRBV19
CDR3 length: 16
CDR3 DNA: TGTGCCAGTAGTATTTCCGTGAACAGGGCCACAGATACGCAGTATTTT
CDR3 protein: CASSISVNRATDTQYF

clone size: -
J gene: TRBJ1-1
D gene: -
V gene: TRBV2
CDR3 length: 14
CDR3 DNA: TGTGCCAGCTTGTCAGGGCGGGATGTCACTGAAGCTTTCTTT
CDR3 protein: CASLSGRDVTEAFF

clone size: -
J gene: TRBJ1-2
D gene: -
V gene: TRBV5-4
CDR3 length: 15
CDR3 DNA: TGTGCCAGCAGCTTGGAGCCAGGCCACGTAAGGGGCTACACCTTC
CDR3 protein: CASSLEPGHVRGYTF